Following are 21 T cell receptor beta chains from one sample sequenced in a study of shared clonotypes between healthy human individuals. Measured with immunoSEQ multiplex PCR; TCRdb has only the in-frame clones, and not every one. Among over 2 million clones listed, over 85% were seen once. CD8 cells regarded as naive lacked CD45RO, were positively chosen for CCR7, and omitted terminally differentiated effector memory CD45RA+ cells. What was sequenced was naive CD8+ T cells sorted from blood. These receptor sequences come from a man between 18 and 35 years old in good health.

As DNA, the CDR3 is TGTGCCAGCAGTGAAGCTTGGCTAGCGGGGGGGCTTGTTATTACAGATACGCAGTATTTT. Its translation: CASSEAWLAGGLVITDTQYF. The genes are TRBV6-1 and TRBJ2-3; TRBD2 matches at 12 bases. The CDR3 runs 20 residues. Losses at the gene ends were 0 bases for V and 3 bases for J; bases not matched to a gene: 13. Germline CDR1 reads MNHNS; CDR2 reads SASEGT.

The rearrangement joins TRBV10-1 to TRBJ1-6, with D unclear. The germline V gene has CDR1 WNHNN and CDR2 SYGVQD (reference sequence). Trimming removed 2 bases at V and 7 bases at J, with 6 bases between. The CDR3 totals 13 residues. The DNA for the CDR3 is TGCGCCAGCAGTGAGCGGGAAAATTCACCCCTCCACTTT. Amino acid sequence: CASSERENSPLHF.

Comment on this clone: Mismatch with germline at one junction end may stem from a read error. The V gene is TRBV19, the J gene TRBJ1-3; the D gene is possibly TRBD1 (5 bases). The CDR3 loop spans 13 amino acids. Germline values: CDR1 LNHDA, CDR2 SQIVND (reference sequence). Here the CDR3 reads CASSIIQGDTVLF. The CDR3 DNA is TGTGCCAGTAGTATCATCCAGGGCGATACGGTACTATTT. Combining the CDR3 with reference TRBV19 and TRBJ1-3 gives the whole variable domain DGGITQSPKYLFRKEGQNVTLSCEQNLNHDAMYWYRQDPGQGLRLIYYSQIVNDFQKGDIAEGYSVSREKKESFPLTVTSAQKNPTAFYLCASSIIQGDTVLFGEGSWLTVV.

The chain is built from TRBV11-3 and TRBJ2-7, with D hard to call. The germline gives CDR1 SGHNT, CDR2 YENEEA. CDR3 length: 13 amino acids. With 0 bases removed from V and 6 bases from J, the gap between germline ends came to 9 bases. This chain's CDR3 is CASSLDGSSEQYF. CDR3 bases: TGTGCCAGCAGCTTAGACGGTTCTAGCGAGCAGTACTTC. Full variable domain (missing parts from reference TRBV11-3 and TRBJ2-7): EAGVVQSPRYKIIEKKQPVAFWCNPISGHNTLYWYLQNLGQGPELLIRYENEEAVDDSQLPKDRFSAERLKGVDSTLKIQPAELGDSAVYLCASSLDGSSEQYFGPGTRLTVT.

Details on this clone: Distinct nucleotide sequences in the sample also encode this CDR3. V usage is TRBV7-9 and J usage is TRBJ2-7; no clear D gene. The V end lost 1 base, the J end lost 3 bases, and 4 bases lay between the germline ends. Germline V CDR1 and CDR2: SEHNR, FQNEAQ (reference sequence). This CDR3 has 12 amino acids. The CDR3 is CASSLVHYEQYF. The CDR3 DNA reads as TGTGCCAGCAGCTTAGTTCACTACGAGCAGTACTTC.

The gene calls are TRBV7-8 and TRBJ2-5; 13 bases are shared with TRBD2. This CDR3 comprises 16 residues. V lost 5 bases to trimming and J lost 5 bases; unmatched junction nucleotides: 8. Germline CDR1 is SGHVS and CDR2 is FQNEAQ. The DNA for the CDR3 is TGTGCCAGCAGCCACTCCGGGACTAGCGGGATGGAGACCCAGTACTTC. Protein: CASSHSGTSGMETQYF.

CDR3 bases: TGCGCCAGCAGTGACACAGCCCGAAGCTATGGCTACACCTTC. It is translated as CASSDTARSYGYTF. The rearrangement links TRBV10-2 to TRBJ1-2; no clear D gene. Germline assignment: CDR1 WSHSY and CDR2 SAAADI. The CDR3 runs 14 residues. Trimming stripped 3 bases from V and 4 bases from J, with 12 bases between.

The rearrangement joins TRBV19 to TRBJ1-5, with D perhaps TRBD1 (6 bases). V was clipped by 3 bases and J by 0 bases, with 12 bases between them. This CDR3 is 16 amino acids long. CDR1 is LNHDA, CDR2 SQIVND, per germline (reference sequence). DNA of the CDR3: TGTGCCAGTAGTATGATGGGGGCCGTTAGCAATCAGCCCCAGCATTTT. This codes for CASSMMGAVSNQPQHF. Based on the CDR3 plus reference TRBV19 and TRBJ1-5, the full variable domain is DGGITQSPKYLFRKEGQNVTLSCEQNLNHDAMYWYRQDPGQGLRLIYYSQIVNDFQKGDIAEGYSVSREKKESFPLTVTSAQKNPTAFYLCASSMMGAVSNQPQHFGDGTRLSIL.

Regarding this clone: The sample carries other DNA sequences with the same CDR3. The rearrangement links TRBV4-1 to TRBJ1-3, with TRBD1 identical over 9 bases. V shed 3 bases, J shed 0 bases, and the junction held 0 bases outside the gene matches. The germline V gene encodes CDR1 MGHRA and CDR2 YSYEKL. This CDR3 has 15 residues. The CDR3, as DNA: TGCGCCAGCAGCCAGGGACAGGGCTCTGGAAACACCATATATTTT. Amino acids: CASSQGQGSGNTIYF.

This chain links TRBV7-9 with TRBJ2-7, with 10 bases matching TRBD2. Trimming removed 5 bases from V and 1 base from J; junction bases left unmatched: 5. Germline loops: CDR1 SEHNR, CDR2 FQNEAQ (reference sequence). The CDR3 runs to 15 residues. The CDR3 spells CASSQFSGGSYEQYF. The CDR3 DNA reads TGTGCCAGCAGCCAATTTAGCGGGGGGTCCTACGAGCAGTACTTC.

The chain uses TRBV19 and TRBJ2-1; 7 bases match TRBD1. The germline CDR1 and CDR2 sequences are LNHDA and SQIVND (reference sequence). V lost 5 bases and J lost 6; bases outside the gene matches: 4. The CDR3 is 13 residues long. The CDR3 region is CASSAAGGNEQFF. CDR3 sequence (DNA): TGTGCCAGTAGTGCCGCAGGGGGCAATGAGCAGTTCTTC. Together with reference TRBV19 and TRBJ2-1, the CDR3 gives the full variable domain: DGGITQSPKYLFRKEGQNVTLSCEQNLNHDAMYWYRQDPGQGLRLIYYSQIVNDFQKGDIAEGYSVSREKKESFPLTVTSAQKNPTAFYLCASSAAGGNEQFFGPGTRLTVL.

J is TRBJ1-2 and V is TRBV7-9; 9 bases fit TRBD1. V dropped 3 bases and J dropped 3; count of bases not matched to a gene: 5. The CDR3 has 15 amino acids. CDR1 is SEHNR and CDR2 is FQNEAQ in the germline V gene (reference sequence). The CDR3 bases are TGTGCCAGCAGCTTGCGGACAGGGGAAGACTATGGCTACACCTTC. Residues: CASSLRTGEDYGYTF.

This clone came up once. Different DNA sequences within this sample yield the same CDR3. This chain connects TRBV5-5 to TRBJ2-5; D call uncertain. V was cut by 0 bases and J by 5 bases, with 5 bases left in between. The CDR3 sequence is 12 residues long. CDR1 and CDR2 from the germline V gene are SGHKS and YYEKEE (reference sequence). The CDR3 region is CASSLDGETQYF. As DNA, the CDR3 is TGTGCCAGCAGCTTGGATGGCGAGACCCAGTACTTC.

This chain uses TRBV4-1 with TRBJ1-1; 12 bases agree with TRBD1. Trimming removed 4 bases from V and 5 bases from J; junction bases left unmatched: 8. Per the germline V gene, CDR1 is MGHRA and CDR2 is YSYEKL. This CDR3 contains 16 residues. For the CDR3, the DNA is TGCGCCAGCAGCCTTTCCGGGACAGGGGGCGGGACTGAAGCTTTCTTT. Its protein product is CASSLSGTGGGTEAFF.

The V and J genes are TRBV2 and TRBJ2-2; TRBD2 matches at 8 bases. The V gene's germline CDR1 is SNHLY and CDR2 FYNNEI. The CDR3 consists of 15 residues. The V and J ends lost 5 bases and 3 bases, in that order; junction bases with no gene match: 5. In DNA form, the CDR3 reads TGTGCCAGCAGTCCCGGGAGGGTGTACACCGGGGAGCTGTTTTTT. Amino acid sequence: CASSPGRVYTGELFF.

The chain uses TRBV2 and TRBJ1-6, with 8 bases that match TRBD1. Trimming cost V 6 bases and J 8 bases; bases outside gene matches: 9. CDR1 SNHLY and CDR2 FYNNEI come from the germline V gene. CDR3 length: 15 residues. DNA for the CDR3: TGTGCCAGCAGAATGACAGGGGTCGGGGATTCACCCCTCCACTTT. Translated: CASRMTGVGDSPLHF. Full variable domain (rest looked up from reference TRBV2 and TRBJ1-6): EPEVTQTPSHQVTQMGQEVILRCVPISNHLYFYWYRQILGQKVEFLVSFYNNEISEKSEIFDDQFSVERPDGSNFTLKIRSTKLEDSAMYFCASRMTGVGDSPLHFGNGTRLTVT.

The rearrangement links TRBV2 to TRBJ2-7; unclear D gene. The CDR3 consists of 15 residues. Trimming removed 1 base at V and 1 base at J, with 11 bases between. Germline CDR1 SNHLY, CDR2 FYNNEI. The chain's CDR3 is CASSEGQLTSYEQYF. The CDR3 nucleotides are TGTGCCAGCAGTGAAGGGCAGCTGACTTCCTACGAGCAGTACTTC.

This chain connects TRBV12-5 to TRBJ2-7; 10 positions agree with TRBD1. In germline, CDR1 is LGHNT, CDR2 FRNRAP. V gave up 5 bases and J gave up 0 bases; unmatched junction bases: 13. This CDR3 comprises 18 residues. The chain's CDR3 is CASGPGGWDRGPSYEQYF. As DNA, the CDR3 is TGTGCTAGTGGTCCCGGGGGGTGGGACAGGGGTCCCTCCTACGAGCAGTACTTC.

Note on this clone: Other DNA sequences in the sample encode the same CDR3. The V and J genes are TRBV6-1 and TRBJ2-1; D is unresolved. V was cut by 1 base and J by 4 bases, with 2 bases left in between. This CDR3 has 12 residues. Germline V gene data show CDR1 as MNHNS and CDR2 as SASEGT. The CDR3 is CASSEGYNEQFF. In nucleotides, the CDR3 is TGTGCCAGCAGTGAAGGTTACAATGAGCAGTTCTTC.

This clone was observed a single time. The J gene is TRBJ1-4, the V gene TRBV4-1; the D gene is possibly TRBD1 (5 bases). Germline CDR1 and CDR2: MGHRA and YSYEKL. V was clipped by 2 bases and J by 8 bases, with 9 bases between them. This CDR3 has 13 amino acids. CDR3: CASSQISGEKLFF. DNA of the CDR3: TGCGCCAGCAGCCAAATCTCAGGGGAAAAACTGTTTTTT.

V and J are TRBV6-1 and TRBJ2-1, with TRBD1 matching 10 bases. CDR1 is MNHNS and CDR2 is SASEGT in the germline V gene. The ends lost 0 bases at V and 3 bases at J; junction bases unmatched: 11. The CDR3 contains 19 residues. CDR3 in DNA: TGTGCCAGCAGTGAAGCGATCCTACTGACAGGGGGCTACTACAATGAGCAGTTCTTC. Translated, it gives CASSEAILLTGGYYNEQFF.